The rows below give T cell receptor beta chains drawn from one sample of a study of regulatory and conventional T cells in RAG deficiency. TCRdb's copy holds only in-frame clones and misses some; the assay was immunoSEQ multiplex PCR. The sample lists 25,000 to 35,000 clones, more than 90% occurring once. The data were also submitted as part of a second study, on regulatory T cells.

The specimen sequenced was CD25- CD4+ T cells sorted from blood. These receptors came from a human donor in good health. CDR3s include the opening cysteine and the closing phenylalanine or tryptophan. Each record gives: CDR3 protein, CDR3 DNA, J gene, CDR3 length, D gene, clone size, V gene. A D gene is named only where the DNA matches it firmly. Not every row has a clone size; where given, it reads once, few, many or a size class.

CDR3 protein: CASSPRGASYNSPLHF
CDR3 DNA: TGCGCCAGCAGCCCCCGGGGAGCCAGCTATAATTCACCCCTCCACTTT
J gene: TRBJ1-6
CDR3 length: 16
D gene: .
clone size: .
V gene: TRBV5-1

CDR3 protein: CASSIGTGSNTGELFF
CDR3 DNA: TGTGCCAGTAGTATAGGTACAGGGTCGAACACCGGGGAGCTGTTTTTT
J gene: TRBJ2-2
CDR3 length: 16
D gene: .
clone size: once
V gene: TRBV19

CDR3 protein: CASSPQTAKNTEAFF
CDR3 DNA: TGTGCCAGCTCACCACAGACTGCAAAGAACACTGAAGCTTTCTTT
J gene: TRBJ1-1
CDR3 length: 15
D gene: .
clone size: .
V gene: TRBV18

CDR3 protein: CASSMDRRSSYEQYF
CDR3 DNA: TGTGCCAGCAGCATGGACAGGCGTAGCTCCTACGAGCAGTACTTC
J gene: TRBJ2-7
CDR3 length: 15
D gene: TRBD1
clone size: .
V gene: TRBV13

CDR3 protein: CASSPSLRDSYGYTF
CDR3 DNA: TGTGCCAGCAGCCCTAGCCTGAGGGACAGCTATGGCTACACCTTC
J gene: TRBJ1-2
CDR3 length: 15
D gene: TRBD1
clone size: .
V gene: TRBV6-6

CDR3 protein: CASSLGTTSGATDTQYF
CDR3 DNA: TGTGCCAGCAGCTTGGGGACTACTAGCGGGGCCACAGATACGCAGTATTTT
J gene: TRBJ2-3
CDR3 length: 17
D gene: TRBD2
clone size: once
V gene: TRBV5-8

CDR3 protein: CASSLQTLNTEAFF
CDR3 DNA: TGTGCCAGCAGCTTGCAGACTTTGAACACTGAAGCTTTCTTT
J gene: TRBJ1-1
CDR3 length: 14
D gene: .
clone size: .
V gene: TRBV5-6

CDR3 protein: CASSAGRPGDSPLHF
CDR3 DNA: TGTGCCAGCAGTGCGGGGAGACCTGGGGATTCACCCCTCCACTTT
J gene: TRBJ1-6
CDR3 length: 15
D gene: .
clone size: .
V gene: TRBV21-1

CDR3 protein: CASSFYPGQGSPYEQYF
CDR3 DNA: TGTGCCAGCAGCTTTTACCCGGGACAGGGTTCGCCCTACGAGCAGTACTTC
J gene: TRBJ2-7
CDR3 length: 17
D gene: TRBD1
clone size: few
V gene: TRBV5-5

CDR3 protein: CASSQNTDTQYF
CDR3 DNA: TGTGCCAGCAGCCAAAACACAGATACGCAGTATTTT
J gene: TRBJ2-3
CDR3 length: 12
D gene: .
clone size: .
V gene: TRBV5-6

CDR3 protein: CASSSAGGARETQYF
CDR3 DNA: TGTGCCAGCAGTTCGGCAGGGGGCGCGAGGGAGACCCAGTACTTC
J gene: TRBJ2-5
CDR3 length: 15
D gene: TRBD1
clone size: .
V gene: TRBV28

CDR3 protein: CASSYSRVYGYTF
CDR3 DNA: TGTGCCAGCAGTTACTCGAGGGTCTATGGCTACACCTTC
J gene: TRBJ1-2
CDR3 length: 13
D gene: .
clone size: .
V gene: TRBV6-5

CDR3 protein: CASSESRGPSGANVLTF
CDR3 DNA: TGCGCCAGCAGTGAGTCGCGGGGGCCCTCTGGGGCCAACGTCCTGACTTTC
J gene: TRBJ2-6
CDR3 length: 17
D gene: .
clone size: .
V gene: TRBV10-2

CDR3 protein: CASSQGQYSNQPQHF
CDR3 DNA: TGTGCCAGCAGCCAAGGACAATATAGCAATCAGCCCCAGCATTTT
J gene: TRBJ1-5
CDR3 length: 15
D gene: .
clone size: .
V gene: TRBV4-2

CDR3 protein: CATAEEGQHF
CDR3 DNA: TGTGCCACCGCCGAGGAGGGCCAGCATTTT
J gene: TRBJ1-5
CDR3 length: 10
D gene: .
clone size: few
V gene: TRBV28

CDR3 protein: CASSLEPGRWNTEAFF
CDR3 DNA: TGCGCCAGCAGCTTGGAGCCAGGGAGGTGGAACACTGAAGCTTTCTTT
J gene: TRBJ1-1
CDR3 length: 16
D gene: .
clone size: .
V gene: TRBV5-1

CDR3 protein: CASSPTSGGVNEQFF
CDR3 DNA: TGTGCCAGCAGCCCGACTAGCGGGGGGGTAAATGAGCAGTTCTTC
J gene: TRBJ2-1
CDR3 length: 15
D gene: TRBD2
clone size: .
V gene: TRBV9

CDR3 protein: CATHRDYNTEAFF
CDR3 DNA: TGTGCCACCCACAGGGATTATAACACTGAAGCTTTCTTT
J gene: TRBJ1-1
CDR3 length: 13
D gene: .
clone size: .
V gene: TRBV7-9

CDR3 protein: CASSFPFRTGAEAFF
CDR3 DNA: TGTGCCAGCAGTTTCCCTTTCCGGACAGGGGCTGAAGCTTTCTTT
J gene: TRBJ1-1
CDR3 length: 15
D gene: TRBD1
clone size: .
V gene: TRBV28

CDR3 protein: CASSYLRSEKLFF
CDR3 DNA: TGTGCCAGCAGTTACCTTCGGTCTGAAAAACTGTTTTTT
J gene: TRBJ1-4
CDR3 length: 13
D gene: .
clone size: .
V gene: TRBV6-5

CDR3 protein: CSTRGTGEQFF
CDR3 DNA: TGCAGTACCCGGGGGACGGGTGAGCAGTTCTTC
J gene: TRBJ2-1
CDR3 length: 11
D gene: .
clone size: .
V gene: TRBV20-1

CDR3 protein: CASSLPLGGGGGNEQFF
CDR3 DNA: TGTGCCAGCAGCTTGCCCCTAGGGGGCGGGGGGGGGAATGAGCAGTTCTTC
J gene: TRBJ2-1
CDR3 length: 17
D gene: TRBD2
clone size: .
V gene: TRBV7-2

CDR3 protein: CASSIQVPNTEAFF
CDR3 DNA: TGTGCCAGCAGTATACAGGTACCCAACACTGAAGCTTTCTTT
J gene: TRBJ1-1
CDR3 length: 14
D gene: .
clone size: .
V gene: TRBV6-1

CDR3 protein: CASSSGSNYGYTF
CDR3 DNA: TGTGCCAGTTCCTCGGGGAGTAACTATGGCTACACCTTC
J gene: TRBJ1-2
CDR3 length: 13
D gene: .
clone size: .
V gene: TRBV19

CDR3 protein: CASSEDGLPSGGAQTQYF
CDR3 DNA: TGTGCCAGCAGTGAAGATGGGTTACCTAGCGGGGGGGCACAGACCCAGTACTTC
J gene: TRBJ2-5
CDR3 length: 18
D gene: TRBD2
clone size: .
V gene: TRBV2

CDR3 protein: CASSFWSGGAEQNIQYF
CDR3 DNA: TGTGCCAGCAGTTTTTGGAGCGGGGGGGCCGAGCAAAACATTCAGTACTTC
J gene: TRBJ2-4
CDR3 length: 17
D gene: TRBD2
clone size: .
V gene: TRBV28

CDR3 protein: CASSAGLAGIGDTQYF
CDR3 DNA: TGTGCCAGCAGCGCGGGACTAGCGGGGATAGGAGATACGCAGTATTTT
J gene: TRBJ2-3
CDR3 length: 16
D gene: TRBD2
clone size: .
V gene: TRBV5-4

CDR3 protein: CASGLGQASNTGELFF
CDR3 DNA: TGTGCCAGCGGGTTGGGGCAGGCATCGAACACCGGGGAGCTGTTTTTT
J gene: TRBJ2-2
CDR3 length: 16
D gene: .
clone size: once
V gene: TRBV7-7

CDR3 protein: CASSIAGSRSPLHF
CDR3 DNA: TGTGCCAGTAGTATTGCAGGGTCTCGTTCACCCCTCCACTTT
J gene: TRBJ1-6
CDR3 length: 14
D gene: .
clone size: .
V gene: TRBV19

CDR3 protein: CASSLWGGLTDTQYF
CDR3 DNA: TGTGCCAGCAGCTTATGGGGGGGCCTCACAGATACGCAGTATTTT
J gene: TRBJ2-3
CDR3 length: 15
D gene: .
clone size: .
V gene: TRBV5-4

CDR3 protein: CASSLSGDTEAFF
CDR3 DNA: TGCGCCAGCAGCTTGAGCGGGGACACTGAAGCTTTCTTT
J gene: TRBJ1-1
CDR3 length: 13
D gene: .
clone size: once
V gene: TRBV5-1

CDR3 protein: CASSANRGPNYGYTF
CDR3 DNA: TGTGCCAGCAGTGCAAACAGGGGTCCAAACTATGGCTACACCTTC
J gene: TRBJ1-2
CDR3 length: 15
D gene: TRBD1
clone size: .
V gene: TRBV6-5

CDR3 protein: CASSPLPLEGANTEAFF
CDR3 DNA: TGTGCCAGCTCACCACTTCCCCTCGAAGGGGCGAACACTGAAGCTTTCTTT
J gene: TRBJ1-1
CDR3 length: 17
D gene: .
clone size: .
V gene: TRBV18

CDR3 protein: CASRRDLNTEAFF
CDR3 DNA: TGTGCCAGCAGGCGGGACCTCAACACTGAAGCTTTCTTT
J gene: TRBJ1-1
CDR3 length: 13
D gene: .
clone size: .
V gene: TRBV6-5

CDR3 protein: CARSSPQRGGLTDYNEQFF
CDR3 DNA: TGTGCCAGAAGCTCCCCCCAGCGGGGGGGCCTGACCGATTACAATGAGCAGTTCTTC
J gene: TRBJ2-1
CDR3 length: 19
D gene: TRBD2
clone size: .
V gene: TRBV5-3

CDR3 protein: CASSFRGQNQPQHF
CDR3 DNA: TGTGCCAGCAGTTTCAGGGGGCAAAATCAGCCCCAGCATTTT
J gene: TRBJ1-5
CDR3 length: 14
D gene: TRBD1
clone size: once
V gene: TRBV27

CDR3 protein: CASRRQPSTYNEQFF
CDR3 DNA: TGTGCCAGCAGACGACAGCCCAGTACCTACAATGAGCAGTTCTTC
J gene: TRBJ2-1
CDR3 length: 15
D gene: .
clone size: .
V gene: TRBV6-5

CDR3 protein: CASSLGFPGRNEQFF
CDR3 DNA: TGTGCCAGCAGCTTAGGGTTCCCAGGTCGGAATGAGCAGTTCTTC
J gene: TRBJ2-1
CDR3 length: 15
D gene: .
clone size: .
V gene: TRBV7-6

CDR3 protein: CASVPRTGGNYGYTF
CDR3 DNA: TGTGCCAGCGTCCCTCGGACAGGGGGGAACTATGGCTACACCTTC
J gene: TRBJ1-2
CDR3 length: 15
D gene: TRBD1
clone size: .
V gene: TRBV11-3

CDR3 protein: CSVESLAGGTDTQYF
CDR3 DNA: TGCAGCGTTGAGTCGCTAGCGGGGGGCACAGATACGCAGTATTTT
J gene: TRBJ2-3
CDR3 length: 15
D gene: TRBD2
clone size: .
V gene: TRBV29-1

CDR3 protein: CASNTQGEETQYF
CDR3 DNA: TGTGCCAGCAATACACAGGGAGAGGAGACCCAGTACTTC
J gene: TRBJ2-5
CDR3 length: 13
D gene: .
clone size: .
V gene: TRBV2

CDR3 protein: CAISGDRGYGYTF
CDR3 DNA: TGTGCCATCAGTGGGGACAGGGGCTATGGCTACACCTTC
J gene: TRBJ1-2
CDR3 length: 13
D gene: TRBD1
clone size: .
V gene: TRBV10-3

CDR3 protein: CASSLTSDRQYF
CDR3 DNA: TGTGCCAGCAGCTTGACTTCTGACAGGCAGTACTTC
J gene: TRBJ2-7
CDR3 length: 12
D gene: .
clone size: .
V gene: TRBV5-4

CDR3 protein: CASSLGDGGSSYEQYF
CDR3 DNA: TGCGCCAGCAGCTTGGGAGACGGGGGGAGCTCCTACGAGCAGTACTTC
J gene: TRBJ2-7
CDR3 length: 16
D gene: TRBD2
clone size: once
V gene: TRBV5-1

CDR3 protein: CASSRDRGRMGEQFF
CDR3 DNA: TGTGCCAGCAGCCGGGACAGGGGGCGCATGGGTGAGCAGTTCTTC
J gene: TRBJ2-1
CDR3 length: 15
D gene: TRBD1
clone size: .
V gene: TRBV6-5

CDR3 protein: CASSQAGIGLAVDEQFF
CDR3 DNA: TGTGCCAGCAGCCAAGCCGGTATTGGACTAGCCGTCGATGAGCAGTTCTTC
J gene: TRBJ2-1
CDR3 length: 17
D gene: TRBD2
clone size: .
V gene: TRBV4-2

CDR3 protein: CSVDRGAEETQYF
CDR3 DNA: TGCAGCGTTGACAGGGGGGCAGAAGAGACCCAGTACTTC
J gene: TRBJ2-5
CDR3 length: 13
D gene: .
clone size: .
V gene: TRBV29-1

CDR3 protein: CASSFTVGPTYEQYF
CDR3 DNA: TGTGCCAGCAGCTTTACTGTGGGGCCTACCTACGAGCAGTACTTC
J gene: TRBJ2-7
CDR3 length: 15
D gene: .
clone size: .
V gene: TRBV7-2

CDR3 protein: CASSIDPTSRGTRETQYF
CDR3 DNA: TGTGCCAGTAGTATAGATCCTACTAGCCGGGGGACGCGGGAGACCCAGTACTTC
J gene: TRBJ2-5
CDR3 length: 18
D gene: .
clone size: .
V gene: TRBV19